What follows are 9 T cell receptor beta chains derived from one specimen sequenced in a study of cytomegalovirus exposure and HLA in healthy donors. The PCR used 60 Vbeta and 13 Jbeta primers. Some clones are missing from TCRdb's copy, which holds only in-frame ones; the method was immunoSEQ multiplex PCR. The sample consists of 90,000 to 100,000 clones, over 8% of them appearing once. The specimen sequenced was PBMCs. Receptors originate from a man in his forties or fifties in good health and CMV-seropositive.

V usage is TRBV4-3 and J usage is TRBJ1-4, with TRBD1 matching over 7 bases. Germline V gene lookup returns CDR1 LGHNA and CDR2 YSLEER. V shed 3 bases, J shed 5 bases, and the junction held 12 bases outside the gene matches. This CDR3 has 17 amino acids. CDR3 residues: CASSHFRSAGGNEKLFF. CDR3 bases: TGCGCCAGCAGCCACTTCAGGTCAGCAGGGGGGAATGAAAAACTGTTTTTT.

J is TRBJ2-7 and V is TRBV19; 15 bases map to TRBD2. The CDR3 sequence is 18 residues long. V shed 4 bases, J shed 0 bases, and the junction held 7 bases outside the gene matches. Germline assignment: CDR1 LNHDA and CDR2 SQIVND (reference sequence). The CDR3 spells CASSTGTSGRLGSYEQYF. In DNA, the CDR3 is TGTGCCAGTAGTACCGGGACTAGCGGGAGGCTGGGCTCCTACGAGCAGTACTTC.

V and J are TRBV28 and TRBJ1-1; D gene ambiguous. Germline values: CDR1 MDHEN, CDR2 SYDVKM. The V end was cut by 5 bases, the J end by 5 bases, with 18 bases between. CDR3 length: 15 amino acids. CDR3 nucleotides: TGTGCCAGCAGTAACCTCCGGGAGGCTGGAACTGAAGCTTTCTTT. It specifies CASSNLREAGTEAFF.

The rearrangement joins TRBV5-6 to TRBJ1-6, with TRBD1 matching 8 bases. Germline V gives CDR1 SGHDT, CDR2 YYEEEE. This CDR3 is 13 amino acids long. V trimming: 4 bases; J trimming: 7 bases; junction bases outside the gene matches: 1. The CDR3 spells CASSRTGNSPLHF. CDR3 in DNA: TGTGCCAGCAGCCGGACAGGGAATTCACCCCTCCACTTT.

This clone turned up a few times. This chain links TRBV7-9 with TRBJ2-7, with 8 bases fitting TRBD2. Germline V gene sequence: CDR1 SEHNR, CDR2 FQNEAQ (reference sequence). V shed 0 bases and J 9 bases; nucleotides not matched to a gene: 16. There are 17 residues in the CDR3. DNA of the CDR3: TGTGCCAGCAGCTTAGCTGGAGAAGGGGCGGGAGGTTGGGCGCAGTACTTC. Translated: CASSLAGEGAGGWAQYF.

This clone turned up a few times. The sample holds other DNA sequences that translate to the same CDR3. The chain couples TRBV6-6 to TRBJ2-5; 7 nucleotides line up with TRBD2. From germline, CDR1 is MNHNY and CDR2 SVGAGI (reference sequence). The trim removed 10 bases at V and 2 bases at J, leaving 13 bases unmatched. The CDR3 covers 15 residues. The CDR3: CATTPGGRNQETQYF. In nucleotides, the CDR3 is TGTGCCACCACGCCCGGCGGGAGAAATCAAGAGACCCAGTACTTC.

This clone turned up a few times. This chain uses TRBV19 with TRBJ1-5; no reliable D call. The V gene lost 0 bases and the J gene lost 0 bases, with 9 bases spanning the gap. CDR1 is LNHDA, CDR2 SQIVND, per germline (reference sequence). CDR3 length equals 16 residues. CDR3 coding DNA: TGTGCCAGTAGTATAGAGGTCAGTGTTAGCAATCAGCCCCAGCATTTT. This sequence encodes CASSIEVSVSNQPQHF.

The chain is built from TRBV5-1 and TRBJ2-1; 9 positions match TRBD2. CDR1 and CDR2 (germline): SGHRS, YFSETQ. The V and J ends lost 0 bases and 9 bases, in that order; junction bases with no gene match: 10. The CDR3 has 16 residues. The CDR3 sequence is CASSLEGSGGGSEQFF. The CDR3 bases are TGCGCCAGCAGCTTGGAAGGTAGCGGGGGAGGTAGTGAGCAGTTCTTC.

Notes on this clone: Other DNA sequences in the same sample also yield this CDR3. The J gene is TRBJ1-2, the V gene TRBV5-6; no clear D gene. This CDR3 spans 13 amino acids. The V gene's germline CDR1 is SGHDT and CDR2 YYEEEE. The V end lost 4 bases, the J end lost 8 bases, and 15 bases lay between the germline ends. The CDR3 DNA is TGTGCCAGCAGCCGGGGATATTCAAGAGGCTACACCTTC. Encoded protein: CASSRGYSRGYTF. The whole variable domain, remainder taken from reference TRBV5-6 and TRBJ1-2, is DAGVTQSPTHLIKTRGQQVTLRCSPKSGHDTVSWYQQALGQGPQFIFQYYEEEERQRGNFPDRFSGHQFPNYSSELNVNALLLGDSALYLCASSRGYSRGYTFGSGTRLTVV.